One and the same sample provided the 13 T cell receptor beta chains below, sequenced in a study of cytomegalovirus exposure and HLA in healthy donors. Both 60 Vbeta primers and 13 Jbeta primers went into the PCR. Libraries were prepared by immunoSEQ multiplex PCR; TCRdb keeps only in-frame clonotypes and omits some of them. Here the sample table reports some 70,000 clones. Material for sequencing was PBMCs. All receptors come from a boy aged 5-17 years in good health and CMV-seronegative.

V and J are TRBV5-4 and TRBJ2-5, with 10 bases lining up with TRBD2. Germline V lookup: CDR1 SGHNT, CDR2 YYREEE (reference sequence). The junction had 13 bases not matched to a gene; V was cut back by 4 bases and J by 7 bases. The CDR3 is 16 amino acids. CDR3 sequence reads: CASSLIGLAGVRTQYF. The CDR3 DNA is TGTGCCAGCAGCCTTATAGGCCTAGCGGGAGTAAGGACCCAGTACTTC.

V is TRBV14 and J is TRBJ1-1; D is perhaps TRBD1 (6 bases). Germline V gene sequence: CDR1 SGHDN, CDR2 FVKESK. V was clipped by 4 bases and J by 5 bases, with 17 bases between them. The CDR3 length is 15 residues. The CDR3 here is CASSLRGGGRTEAFF. In nucleotides, the CDR3 is TGTGCCAGCAGCCTCAGGGGCGGGGGGCGAACTGAAGCTTTCTTT.

This chain connects TRBV6-5 to TRBJ1-2; D is perhaps TRBD1 (5 bases). CDR3 length: 16 residues. The V end lost 3 bases, the J end lost 6 bases, and 20 bases lay between the germline ends. The germline CDR1 and CDR2 sequences are MNHEY and SVGAGI. The CDR3 DNA is TGTGCCAGCAGTTATCTTTTCTACGGCAGGGAAAATGGCTACACCTTC. This translates into CASSYLFYGRENGYTF.

The V gene is TRBV29-1, the J gene TRBJ1-2, with unresolved D. Trimming took 5 bases from V and 2 from J, leaving 15 bases between them. Germline loops: CDR1 SQVTM, CDR2 ANQGSEA. The CDR3 contains 14 residues. CDR3 loop: CSVYHPLENYGYTF. The CDR3 DNA sequence: TGCAGCGTTTATCACCCCCTAGAGAACTATGGCTACACCTTC.

The chain has TRBV5-1 and TRBJ1-1; TRBD1 matches at 9 bases. V lost 0 bases and J lost 7; bases outside the gene matches: 1. The CDR3 is 13 residues long. CDR1 is SGHRS and CDR2 is YFSETQ in the germline V gene. CDR3 in DNA: TGCGCCAGCAGCTTGGGACAGGGGGGTGAAGCTTTCTTT. Protein: CASSLGQGGEAFF.

V and J are TRBV4-1 and TRBJ2-5; 10 positions match TRBD2. V dropped 3 bases and J dropped 5; count of bases not matched to a gene: 9. This CDR3 has 16 amino acids. Per the germline V gene, CDR1 is MGHRA and CDR2 is YSYEKL. The CDR3 sequence is CASSQGSSGGGETQYF. The CDR3 nucleotides are TGCGCCAGCAGCCAGGGATCTAGCGGGGGTGGGGAGACCCAGTACTTC.

V gene TRBV9 combines with J gene TRBJ2-7, with D tentatively TRBD1 (6 bases). V was pared by 3 bases and J by 0 bases, with 13 bases between. The CDR3 is made up of 15 amino acids. The germline V gene has CDR1 SGDLS and CDR2 YYNGEE. This CDR3 reads CASSASGQPSYEQYF. In DNA, the CDR3 is TGTGCCAGCAGCGCCTCCGGACAGCCCTCCTACGAGCAGTACTTC.

This chain uses TRBV30 with TRBJ2-7; D is perhaps TRBD1 (6 bases). CDR1 is GTSNPN and CDR2 is SVGIG in the germline V gene (reference sequence). Trimming took 5 bases from V and 3 from J, leaving 14 bases between them. This CDR3 is 13 amino acids long. The CDR3 sequence is CAWAQGRLYEQYF. The CDR3 DNA follows: TGTGCCTGGGCCCAGGGGCGACTCTACGAGCAGTACTTC.

This rearrangement joins TRBV15 to TRBJ1-1; possible D gene TRBD1, 5 bases. The CDR3 loop spans 15 amino acids. Germline lookup yields CDR1 LNHNV and CDR2 YYDKDF (reference sequence). V lost 3 bases to trimming and J lost 4 bases, with 15 bases between them. The CDR3 nucleotides read TGTGCCACCAGCAGGGACAAAATAGTGACCACTGAAGCTTTCTTT. Translating gives CATSRDKIVTTEAFF.

The rearrangement uses TRBV6-1 and TRBJ1-1; 7 bases are shared with TRBD1. The CDR3 runs to 13 residues. CDR1 and CDR2 (germline): MNHNS, SASEGT. After removal of 6 bases from V and 6 bases from J, the junction contained 7 bases not matched to a gene. CDR3 amino acids: CASRPTGDAEAFF. CDR3 nucleotide sequence: TGTGCCAGCAGGCCCACAGGGGACGCTGAAGCTTTCTTT.

The rearrangement joins TRBV6-4 to TRBJ2-6; the match to TRBD1 covers 8 bases. Germline CDR1 MRHNA, CDR2 SNTAGT. J lost 1 base, V lost 2 bases, and 7 bases had no gene match. CDR3 length equals 18 residues. CDR3 region: CASSDTGTGLSGANVLTF. The DNA for the CDR3 is TGTGCCAGCAGTGACACCGGGACAGGATTGTCTGGGGCCAACGTCCTGACTTTC.

The CDR3: CASSKNDRGYAEKLFF. CDR3 sequence (DNA): TGTGCCAGTAGCAAAAACGACAGGGGTTATGCTGAAAAACTGTTTTTT. V and J are TRBV19 and TRBJ1-4; 8 bases are shared with TRBD1. The V segment lost 6 bases and the J segment 7 bases; nucleotides outside the gene matches: 13. There are 16 residues in the CDR3. Per germline, CDR1 LNHDA and CDR2 SQIVND (reference sequence).

The CDR3 protein is CASSPGGASSYEQYF. In DNA, the CDR3 is TGCGCCAGCAGCCCCGGGGGGGCAAGCTCCTACGAGCAGTACTTC. The chain uses TRBV5-1 and TRBJ2-7; 8 nucleotides align to TRBD2. Germline V gene sequence: CDR1 SGHRS, CDR2 YFSETQ. J was trimmed by 0 bases and V by 4 bases; bases with no gene match: 6. CDR3 length equals 15 residues. The full variable domain, its missing parts supplied by reference TRBV5-1 and TRBJ2-7, is KAGVTQTPRYLIKTRGQQVTLSCSPISGHRSVSWYQQTPGQGLQFLFEYFSETQRNKGNFPGRFSGRQFSNSRSEMNVSTLELGDSALYLCASSPGGASSYEQYFGPGTRLTVT.